This T cell receptor beta chain came from a study of CD8+ T cells in alopecia areata. Points from the study as a whole: Lesional scalp, especially alopecia totalis/universalis, showed higher clonality than normal scalp.

Germline V gene lookup returns CDR1 SQVTM and CDR2 ANQGSEA. The CDR3 extends over 13 amino acids. The V end was cut by 3 bases, the J end by 2 bases, with 10 bases between. Stated treatment: oral pan-JAK inhibitor, 5-10 mg twice daily. Alopecia areata patients had lesional scalp punch biopsies and peripheral blood taken from them. Sequencing used cDNA as its template, made by extracting RNA and reverse transcribing it. Only in-frame clones appear in the TCRdb table, and some are missing; sequencing was by immunoSEQ multiplex PCR. Among about 190,000 clones listed, 60% were seen once. In this sample, this clone turned up a few times. The antigen remains unidentified.

The sample in question was CD4+ T cells sorted from blood, obtained at week 4, from a patient treated with tofacitinib. The clonotype was recovered from a human donor with alopecia areata. The genes are TRBV29-1 and TRBJ1-1; D not certain. The CDR3 nucleotides are TGCAGCGTTGAGAAGGGAGTTAACACTGAAGCTTTCTTT. It yields the protein CSVEKGVNTEAFF.